Sequencing of this T cell receptor beta chain was carried out in a study of vaccination effects on CD4 cells after COVID-19. Profiled with immunoSEQ multiplex PCR; TCRdb holds only in-frame clones, not every one. Of under 50,000 clones in the sample, approximately 82% were seen once. The CDR3 has 16 amino acids. Trimming at V came to 2 bases and at J to 7 bases, leaving 11 bases not matched to a gene. CDR1 and CDR2 from the germline V gene are KGHSH and LQKENI. To note about this clone: As yet, its antigen is unknown.

ViraFEST assay sequencing came after antigen-specific CD4+ T cells were expanded with viral peptide pools. When around nine days of culture had elapsed, CD4+ T cells were isolated. Subjects were given two BNT162b2 or mRNA-1273 vaccine doses. The sequenced sample was CD4+ T cells from PBMCs cultured with HCoV-NL63 spike peptides, obtained after COVID-19 vaccination. The rearrangement links TRBV18 to TRBJ2-1; 7 bases are shared with TRBD1. The sequence was obtained from a human donor who received a COVID-19 vaccine. Some clones in this sample may be carry-over from other donors' samples. CDR3 DNA sequence: TGTGCCAGCTCACCAATCTCACAGGGGTTTGGAAATGAGCAGTTCTTC. This encodes CASSPISQGFGNEQFF.